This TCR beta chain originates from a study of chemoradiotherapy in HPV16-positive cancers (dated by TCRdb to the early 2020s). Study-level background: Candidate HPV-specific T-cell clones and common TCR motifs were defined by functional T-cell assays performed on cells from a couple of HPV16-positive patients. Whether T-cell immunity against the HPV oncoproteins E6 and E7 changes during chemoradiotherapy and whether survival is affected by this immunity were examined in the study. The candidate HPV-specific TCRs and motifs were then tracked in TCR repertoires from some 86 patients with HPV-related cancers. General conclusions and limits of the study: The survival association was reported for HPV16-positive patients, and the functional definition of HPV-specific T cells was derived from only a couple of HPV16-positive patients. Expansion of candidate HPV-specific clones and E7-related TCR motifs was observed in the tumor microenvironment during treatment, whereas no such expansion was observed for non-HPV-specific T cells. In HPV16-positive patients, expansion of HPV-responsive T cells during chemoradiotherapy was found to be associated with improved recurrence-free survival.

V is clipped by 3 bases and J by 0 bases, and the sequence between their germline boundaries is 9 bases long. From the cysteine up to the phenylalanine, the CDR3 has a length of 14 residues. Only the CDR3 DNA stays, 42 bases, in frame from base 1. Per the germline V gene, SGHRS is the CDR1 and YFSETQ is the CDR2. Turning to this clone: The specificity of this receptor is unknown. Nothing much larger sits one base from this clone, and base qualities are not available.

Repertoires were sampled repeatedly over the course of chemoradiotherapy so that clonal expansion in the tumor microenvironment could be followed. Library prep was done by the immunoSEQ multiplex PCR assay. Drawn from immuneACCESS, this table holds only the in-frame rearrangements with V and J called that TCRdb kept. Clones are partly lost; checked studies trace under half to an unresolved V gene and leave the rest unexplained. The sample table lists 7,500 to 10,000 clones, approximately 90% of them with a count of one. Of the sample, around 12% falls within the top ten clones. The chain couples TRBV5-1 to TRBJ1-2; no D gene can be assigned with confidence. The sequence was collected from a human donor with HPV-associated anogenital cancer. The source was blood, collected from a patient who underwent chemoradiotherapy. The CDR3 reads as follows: CASSSQTTNYGYTF. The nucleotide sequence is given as TGCGCCAGCAGCTCACAGACCACTAACTATGGCTACACCTTC.